The rows below give T cell receptor beta chains drawn from one sample of a study of blood T cell repertoires in COVID-19. This table comes from immunoSEQ multiplex PCR, and its TCRdb copy is limited to in-frame clones, with some not included. The table includes some 150,000 clones, roughly four fifths detected once. Sequencing was performed on peripheral blood. The receptors here all came from a woman aged 45-59 years with active or convalescent COVID-19. Each CDR3 is given with its conserved first and last residue. Fields, in order: V gene, J gene, D gene, clone size, CDR3 protein, CDR3 DNA. D genes are given only for firm matches. Some rows have no size entry. The others give once, few or many, or a class for an expanded clone.

>TRBV9|TRBJ1-1|TRBD1|-
CASNRQGGMNTEAFF
TGTGCCAGCAATCGACAGGGAGGCATGAACACTGAAGCTTTCTTT
>TRBV4-3|TRBJ2-2|TRBD1|-
CASSLQGADDTGELFF
TGCGCCAGCAGCCTACAGGGGGCGGACGACACCGGGGAGCTGTTTTTT
>TRBV29-1|TRBJ1-4|-|few
CSVPERVSTNEKLFF
TGCAGCGTCCCCGAGAGGGTTTCAACTAATGAAAAACTGTTTTTT
>TRBV7-9|TRBJ2-3|-|-
CASSLVRGTTDTQYF
TGTGCCAGCAGCTTAGTAAGGGGGACCACAGATACGCAGTATTTT
>TRBV19|TRBJ1-3|TRBD1|few
CASTATGGYGNTIYF
TGTGCCAGTACCGCGACAGGGGGGTACGGAAACACCATATATTTT
>TRBV7-2|TRBJ2-3|TRBD2|-
CASSFGGSETDTQYF
TGTGCCAGCAGCTTTGGCGGGAGTGAGACAGATACGCAGTATTTT
>TRBV7-8|TRBJ1-4|-|-
CASSYGRRAEKLFF
TGTGCCAGCAGTTACGGTCGGAGGGCTGAAAAACTGTTTTTT
>TRBV6-1|TRBJ2-1|TRBD2|-
CASSDVSGSANNEQFF
TGTGCCAGCAGTGATGTTAGCGGGAGCGCCAACAATGAGCAGTTCTTC
>TRBV2|TRBJ2-5|TRBD2|-
CASSGTSGGLFPQYF
TGTGCCAGCAGCGGGACTAGCGGGGGGCTTTTTCCCCAGTACTTC
>TRBV28|TRBJ2-1|TRBD1|-
CASSPNGRDRWGDEQFF
TGTGCCAGCAGTCCCAACGGAAGGGACAGATGGGGCGATGAGCAGTTCTTC
>TRBV5-1|TRBJ1-2|TRBD1|-
CASSAGQGYGYTF
TGCGCCAGCAGCGCCGGACAGGGCTATGGCTACACCTTC
>TRBV30|TRBJ1-5|TRBD1|-
CAFSEGTVNQPQHF
TGTGCCTTCTCAGAGGGGACAGTAAATCAGCCCCAGCATTTT
>TRBV5-6|TRBJ1-2|-|-
CASSTQGKAPYGYTF
TGTGCCAGCAGCACACAGGGTAAAGCACCCTATGGCTACACCTTC
>TRBV10-3|TRBJ1-6|TRBD1|-
CAISVTGEESPLHF
TGTGCCATCAGTGTAACAGGGGAGGAATCACCCCTCCACTTT
>TRBV18|TRBJ1-2|TRBD1|-
CASSPTGQKANYGYTF
TGTGCCAGCTCACCAACGGGACAGAAAGCTAACTATGGCTACACCTTC
>TRBV3-1/TRBV3-2|TRBJ1-6|-|-
CASSQVVGDNSPLHF
TGTGCCAGCAGCCAAGTTGTAGGGGATAATTCACCCCTCCACTTT
>TRBV4-3|TRBJ2-2|TRBD2|-
CASSLNSGSYTGELFF
TGCGCCAGCAGCCTAAATAGCGGGAGTTATACCGGGGAGCTGTTTTTT
>TRBV6-5|TRBJ2-5|-|few
CASSPNVEGKTQYF
TGTGCCAGCTCCCCCAACGTGGAGGGGAAGACCCAGTACTTC
>TRBV6-5|TRBJ2-7|TRBD2|-
CASSPIAGAAYEQYF
TGTGCCAGCAGTCCCATAGCGGGAGCGGCCTACGAGCAGTACTTC
>TRBV30|TRBJ1-5|-|-
CAWNTGNQPQHF
TGTGCCTGGAATACAGGTAATCAGCCCCAGCATTTT
>TRBV30|TRBJ1-2|-|-
CAWTGGNYGYTF
TGTGCCTGGACTGGGGGGAACTATGGCTACACCTTC
>TRBV4-2|TRBJ1-1|-|-
CASSQAEDSEAFF
TGTGCCAGCAGCCAAGCGGAAGACAGTGAAGCTTTCTTT
>TRBV7-7|TRBJ1-3|-|-
CASSLGTGLGNTIYF
TGTGCCAGCAGCTTAGGAACAGGCTTGGGAAACACCATATATTTT
>TRBV7-2|TRBJ1-2|TRBD1|-
CASSLQGNYGYTF
TGTGCCAGCAGTTTACAGGGGAACTATGGCTACACCTTC
>TRBV19|TRBJ2-1|TRBD2|-
CASTLSSGSGNEQFF
TGTGCCAGTACCCTATCTAGCGGGAGTGGCAATGAGCAGTTCTTC
>TRBV3-1/TRBV3-2|TRBJ1-6|TRBD1|-
CASSQTGGSSPLHF
TGTGCCAGCAGCCAAACAGGGGGTAGTTCACCCCTCCACTTT
>TRBV27|TRBJ1-4|-|-
CASSLGGPGRNEKLFF
TGTGCCAGCAGTTTAGGGGGCCCAGGACGGAATGAAAAACTGTTTTTT
>TRBV5-1|TRBJ2-5|TRBD2|-
CASSARTSGVETQYF
TGCGCCAGCAGCGCCCGGACTAGCGGGGTAGAGACCCAGTACTTC
>TRBV24-1|TRBJ2-5|TRBD1|-
CATSDHTRDSGKETQYF
TGTGCCACCAGTGATCATACCCGGGACAGCGGAAAAGAGACCCAGTACTTC
>TRBV9|TRBJ1-6|TRBD1|-
CASSVEGASSPLHF
TGTGCCAGCAGCGTGGAGGGGGCGAGTTCACCCCTCCACTTT
>TRBV7-9|TRBJ2-5|TRBD2|-
CASSRRTSGGRETQYF
TGTGCCAGCAGCCGGCGGACTAGCGGGGGGCGGGAGACCCAGTACTTC
>TRBV5-1|TRBJ1-1|-|-
CASSSNGRGGENTEAFF
TGCGCCAGCAGCTCCAATGGGAGGGGAGGGGAGAACACTGAAGCTTTCTTT
>TRBV18|TRBJ2-6|-|-
CASSPTPSSGANVLTF
TGTGCCAGCTCACCGACCCCTAGCTCTGGGGCCAACGTCCTGACTTTC
>TRBV7-8|TRBJ2-1|TRBD2|-
CASSTLTSGDEQFF
TGTGCCAGCAGCACCCTGACTAGCGGGGATGAGCAGTTCTTC
>TRBV5-8|TRBJ1-1|-|-
CASSLVLTAEAFF
TGTGCCAGCAGCTTGGTCTTGACAGCAGAAGCTTTCTTT
>TRBV27|TRBJ1-4|TRBD1|-
CASRTTGTLTNEKLFF
TGTGCCAGCAGGACGACAGGGACCCTGACTAATGAAAAACTGTTTTTT
>TRBV30|TRBJ1-5|-|-
CAWSLGQYNQPQHF
TGTGCCTGGAGCTTGGGGCAGTACAATCAGCCCCAGCATTTT
>TRBV6-5|TRBJ2-7|-|-
CASGETEGAYEQYF
TGTGCCAGCGGAGAGACGGAAGGGGCCTACGAGCAGTACTTC
>TRBV19|TRBJ1-1|-|many
CASSPDSGEAFF
TGTGCCAGTAGTCCTGACAGTGGTGAAGCTTTCTTT
>TRBV7-8|TRBJ1-1|TRBD1|once
CASSRTGGPTEAFF
TGTGCCAGCAGTCGAACAGGGGGACCCACTGAAGCTTTCTTT
>TRBV7-6|TRBJ2-1|TRBD2|-
CASSSAGGLAGGPPSWGEQFF
TGTGCCAGCAGCTCAGCCGGTGGACTAGCGGGGGGCCCCCCTAGTTGGGGTGAGCAGTTCTTC
>TRBV5-3|TRBJ2-7|-|-
CARSLPRASEQYF
TGTGCCAGAAGCTTGCCCAGGGCGAGCGAGCAGTACTTC
>TRBV28|TRBJ2-3|TRBD2|-
CASSLTPAGGPDTQYF
TGTGCCAGCAGTTTAACCCCAGCGGGAGGGCCAGATACGCAGTATTTT
>TRBV6-6|TRBJ2-7|-|few
CASTRGTEAYEQYF
TGTGCCAGCACCCGGGGGACGGAAGCCTACGAGCAGTACTTC
>TRBV9|TRBJ2-3|-|-
CASSRLVATLDTQYF
TGTGCCAGCAGCCGACTAGTTGCCACGCTAGATACGCAGTATTTT
>TRBV10-3|TRBJ2-7|-|-
CAISESAAYEQYF
TGTGCCATCAGTGAGTCGGCAGCCTACGAGCAGTACTTC
>TRBV13|TRBJ2-1|-|many
CASSLALGGRNDEQFF
TGTGCCAGCAGCTTAGCGTTGGGGGGAAGGAACGATGAGCAGTTCTTC
>TRBV5-4|TRBJ2-7|TRBD2|-
CASSVSGSSYEQYF
TGTGCCAGCAGCGTTAGCGGGAGCTCCTACGAGCAGTACTTC
>TRBV20-1|TRBJ2-1|-|-
CSASEGGAAPYNEQFF
TGCAGTGCTAGTGAAGGAGGGGCCGCTCCCTACAATGAGCAGTTCTTC
>TRBV30|TRBJ2-7|TRBD2|-
CAWGFGSGTYEQYF
TGTGCCTGGGGGTTCGGCAGCGGGACGTACGAGCAGTACTTC
>TRBV20-1|TRBJ1-3|-|-
CSASFRSGNTIYF
TGCAGTGCTAGTTTCCGCTCTGGAAACACCATATATTTT
>TRBV3-1/TRBV3-2|TRBJ2-5|TRBD2|-
CASSYGGRPQETQYF
TGTGCCAGCAGCTACGGGGGGAGGCCCCAAGAGACCCAGTACTTC
>TRBV25-1|TRBJ1-2|-|-
CASRGRSSYGYTF
TGTGCCAGCAGGGGCAGAAGTAGCTATGGCTACACCTTC
>TRBV9|TRBJ2-1|TRBD1|-
CASSVETGGLWVSYNEQFF
TGTGCCAGCAGCGTAGAAACAGGGGGTCTTTGGGTCTCCTACAATGAGCAGTTCTTC
>TRBV19|TRBJ2-7|TRBD1|-
CASSRQGVWYF
TGTGCCAGTAGTAGGCAGGGGGTGTGGTACTTC